These T cell receptor beta chains were read from a single sample in a study of Ad26.COV2.S vaccination and SARS-CoV-2 variants. TCRdb keeps only in-frame clones here, not all; method: immunoSEQ multiplex PCR. The profile shows around 450,000 clones, roughly nine tenths of them singletons. The specimen comprised peripheral blood, sampled in a trial of Ad26.COV2.S vaccine versus placebo. These receptors all come from a person between 18 and 59 years old who received the Ad26.COV2.S COVID-19 vaccine or a placebo. Each CDR3 is given with its conserved first and last residue. D genes are given only for firm matches. Some rows mark clone size as missing; the rest say once, few, many or name a class of expanded clone.

TRBV20-1	-	TRBJ1-1	-	CSASGSGMNTEAFF	TGCAGTGCTAGTGGGTCAGGGATGAACACTGAAGCTTTCTTT
TRBV18	-	TRBJ2-7	-	CASQGDSSYEQYF	TGTGCCAGCCAGGGAGACAGCTCCTACGAGCAGTACTTC
TRBV29-1	once	TRBJ1-1	-	CSAHSRGTEAFF	TGCAGCGCACACTCAAGGGGCACTGAAGCTTTCTTT
TRBV24-1	-	TRBJ2-3	TRBD2	CATSESGTSGWGTQYF	TGTGCCACCAGTGAGTCCGGGACTAGCGGCTGGGGTACGCAGTATTTT
TRBV7-9	-	TRBJ2-3	-	CASSLSTGRDTQYF	TGTGCCAGCAGCTTAAGTACAGGGCGAGATACGCAGTATTTT
TRBV28	-	TRBJ2-3	-	CASSIRRSSPDTQYF	TGTGCCAGCAGTATTCGAAGGAGTAGCCCAGATACGCAGTATTTT
TRBV6-2/TRBV6-3	once	TRBJ1-4	TRBD1	CASSYRDRGEKLFF	TGTGCCAGCAGTTACCGGGACAGGGGTGAAAAACTGTTTTTT
TRBV11-2	-	TRBJ2-7	TRBD1	CASSLIWGTGGIYEQYF	TGTGCCAGCAGCTTAATTTGGGGGACAGGGGGTATCTACGAGCAGTACTTC
TRBV4-3	once	TRBJ2-7	-	CASSQGKSIGYEQYF	TGCGCCAGCAGCCAAGGAAAATCGATCGGCTACGAGCAGTACTTC
TRBV28	-	TRBJ2-7	-	CASSGGVVSPLELEQYF	TGTGCCAGCAGCGGGGGAGTAGTGAGCCCCTTGGAGCTCGAGCAGTACTTC
TRBV28	-	TRBJ2-5	TRBD1	CASRHRGNQETQYF	TGTGCCAGCAGACACAGGGGAAACCAAGAGACCCAGTACTTC
TRBV7-9	-	TRBJ2-7	-	CASSSRQTGEQYF	TGTGCCAGCAGCTCCCGACAGACTGGGGAGCAGTACTTC
TRBV9	-	TRBJ2-1	-	CASSVVEGSYNEQFF	TGTGCCAGCAGCGTAGTGGAGGGGTCCTACAATGAGCAGTTCTTC
TRBV29-1	-	TRBJ2-5	TRBD1	CSVRTGPQETQYF	TGCAGCGTGCGGACAGGGCCTCAAGAGACCCAGTACTTC
TRBV5-1	-	TRBJ1-4	-	CASSGDGANEKLFF	TGCGCCAGCAGTGGGGACGGGGCTAATGAAAAACTGTTTTTT
TRBV9	-	TRBJ1-3	-	CASSVGGVSGGNTIYF	TGTGCCAGCAGCGTAGGTGGTGTTTCGGGAGGAAACACCATATATTTT
TRBV27	-	TRBJ1-6	-	CASSLYPGAYSPLHF	TGTGCCAGCAGTTTATACCCAGGGGCATATTCACCCCTCCACTTT
TRBV5-1	few	TRBJ1-2	-	CASSLGDNWPRGYGYTF	TGCGCCAGCAGCTTGGGTGATAATTGGCCTCGCGGATATGGCTACACCTTC
TRBV19	-	TRBJ1-5	-	CASRAPDRNQPQHF	TGTGCCAGTAGGGCCCCGGATAGGAATCAGCCCCAGCATTTT
TRBV4-3	-	TRBJ1-4	-	CASSQDLGLGGHEKLFF	TGCGCCAGCAGCCAAGATCTCGGTCTTGGGGGGCATGAAAAACTGTTTTTT
TRBV3-1/TRBV3-2	-	TRBJ1-1	-	CASSSLFSGPSTEAFF	TGTGCCAGCAGCTCGTTATTCAGTGGGCCATCCACTGAAGCTTTCTTT
TRBV28	-	TRBJ1-6	TRBD1	CASRAGQGYNSPLHF	TGTGCCAGCAGGGCGGGACAGGGATATAATTCACCCCTCCACTTT
TRBV27	-	TRBJ1-1	-	CASSLRHEDTEAFF	TGTGCCAGCAGTCTAAGACATGAGGACACTGAAGCTTTCTTT
TRBV5-1	-	TRBJ1-1	-	CASSRGANTEAFF	TGCGCCAGCAGCCGGGGGGCGAACACTGAAGCTTTCTTT